One sample yielded the 14 T cell receptor beta chains listed below, sequenced in a study of CD8 T cells in Susac syndrome. The RNA, roughly 0.45 to 1 ug, was put through reverse transcription using random hexamers. MiXCR was run by TCRdb on the immunoSEQ multiplex PCR reads, yielding one entry per CDR3 protein. Seen here are about 210,000 distinct CDR3 sequences, about 95% observed once, and the top ten hold 0.085% to 0.095%. Sample: CD4+ T cells from PBMCs. The receptors originated from a human donor with multiple sclerosis.

V gene TRBV7-9 combines with J gene TRBJ1-1; D may be TRBD1 (6 bases). This CDR3 is 14 amino acids long. Trimming left V 4 bases short and J 11 bases short, with 20 bases between. The germline V gene encodes CDR1 SEHNR and CDR2 FQNEAQ (reference sequence). CDR3 nucleotides: TGTGCCAGCAGCTCCGACGGACAGCACTTGGTGGCTTTCTTT. Residues: CASSSDGQHLVAFF.

This clonotype has only one observation. The V call is TRBV7-8, the J call TRBJ1-5; 9 positions match TRBD1. After removal of 0 bases from V and 6 bases from J, the junction contained 0 bases not matched to a gene. The CDR3 runs to 14 residues. The germline V gene encodes CDR1 SGHVS and CDR2 FQNEAQ. CDR3 protein: CASSLAQGAQPQHF. The CDR3 DNA reads as TGTGCCAGCAGCTTAGCACAGGGGGCTCAGCCCCAGCATTTT.

For the CDR3, the DNA is TGTGCCAGCAGTTTGAGTCGCGGCCCCGCTTCTGATACGCAGTATTTT. Its protein product is CASSLSRGPASDTQYF. The genes are TRBV28 and TRBJ2-3; D gene uncertain. Trimming shortened V by 3 bases and J by 6 bases, and 19 bases separated the two germline ends. The CDR3 is 16 amino acids. In germline, CDR1 is MDHEN, CDR2 SYDVKM.

The chain combines TRBV20-1 with TRBJ2-7; D ambiguous. The germline V and J ends were trimmed by 4 bases and 6 bases, with 19 bases remaining between them. The CDR3 is 14 amino acids. Germline CDR1 is DFQATT and CDR2 is SNEGSKA (reference sequence). CDR3 coding DNA: TGCAGTGCTAAGCCAGGACCAGAACGTTCCGAGCAGTACTTC. Its protein is CSAKPGPERSEQYF.

This chain connects TRBV20-1 to TRBJ1-2, with D perhaps TRBD1 (5 bases). CDR3 length: 13 residues. The germline gives CDR1 DFQATT, CDR2 SNEGSKA (reference sequence). The CDR3: CTIKTVANYGYTF. As DNA, the CDR3 is TGCACCATCAAGACAGTAGCTAACTATGGCTACACCTTC.

J is TRBJ1-2 and V is TRBV29-1; 7 bases fit TRBD1. Germline V lookup: CDR1 SQVTM, CDR2 ANQGSEA. The V segment lost 5 bases and the J segment 7 bases; nucleotides outside the gene matches: 10. There are 13 residues in the CDR3. This CDR3 reads CSVPRTGLIGYTF. In nucleotides, the CDR3 is TGCAGCGTTCCCAGGACAGGATTGATTGGCTACACCTTC.

The V gene is TRBV7-6, the J gene TRBJ2-7; 9 bases fit TRBD2. Germline trimming cut 5 bases from V and 6 bases from J; bases unmatched to any gene: 8. The CDR3 covers 14 residues. CDR1 SGHVS and CDR2 FNYEAQ come from the germline V gene. DNA of the CDR3: TGTGCCAGCAGCCGTAGCGGGGGTGGGCTCGAGCAGTACTTC. Its protein product is CASSRSGGGLEQYF.

V is TRBV18 and J is TRBJ1-3, with TRBD1 identical over 11 bases. This CDR3 is 16 amino acids long. CDR1 is KGHSH, CDR2 LQKENI, per germline. V dropped 4 bases and J dropped 0; count of bases not matched to a gene: 2. CDR3 region: CASSRTGGYSGNTIYF. The CDR3, as DNA: TGTGCCAGCTCACGGACAGGGGGCTACTCTGGAAACACCATATATTTT.

The chain joins TRBV24-1 to TRBJ2-5; 8 bases agree with TRBD1. Germline lookup yields CDR1 KGHDR and CDR2 SFDVKD. The CDR3 is 13 residues long. V was clipped by 5 bases and J by 7 bases; unmatched bases: 5. The CDR3 loop reads CATSGGQGGTQYF. In DNA form, the CDR3 reads TGTGCCACCAGTGGAGGACAGGGTGGGACCCAGTACTTC.

The genes are TRBV27 and TRBJ2-7; TRBD1 agrees at 8 bases. The ends lost 5 bases at V and 3 bases at J; junction bases unmatched: 12. The CDR3 covers 16 residues. CDR1 is MNHEY and CDR2 is SMNVEV in the germline V gene (reference sequence). The CDR3 nucleotides read TGTGCCAGCAGTGGGACGGGGAACGACAGGGGCTACGAGCAGTACTTC. It is translated as CASSGTGNDRGYEQYF.

The chain uses TRBV4-1 and TRBJ2-3, with 11 bases aligning to TRBD2. V was clipped by 3 bases and J by 3 bases; unmatched bases: 8. CDR3 length equals 17 residues. CDR1 and CDR2 (germline): MGHRA, YSYEKL. The CDR3, as DNA: TGCGCCAGCAGCCAGGTTAGACTAGCGGGGTATACAGATACGCAGTATTTT. This gives the protein CASSQVRLAGYTDTQYF.

The CDR3 sequence: CATSRDYFLRDRSTDTQYF. In DNA, the CDR3 is TGTGCCACCAGCAGAGATTACTTCCTCCGGGACAGAAGCACAGATACGCAGTATTTT. The J gene is TRBJ2-3, the V gene TRBV15, with 7 bases aligning to TRBD1. The CDR3 extends over 19 amino acids. Trimming at V came to 0 bases and at J to 0 bases, leaving 12 bases not matched to a gene. CDR1 is LNHNV and CDR2 is YYDKDF in the germline V gene (reference sequence).

The rearrangement joins TRBV20-1 to TRBJ2-3, with TRBD1 identical over 7 bases. With 5 bases clipped from V and 4 bases from J, the junction kept 12 bases outside the gene matches. The CDR3 has 15 residues. Looked up from germline, CDR1 is DFQATT and CDR2 is SNEGSKA (reference sequence). CDR3: CSASGTAGSPDTQYF. The CDR3 coding sequence is TGCAGTGCTTCCGGGACAGCTGGGTCCCCAGATACGCAGTATTTT.

J is TRBJ2-3 and V is TRBV5-4; D remains ambiguous. The CDR3 runs to 12 residues. V was shortened by 4 bases and J by 4 bases, with 7 bases between the two germline ends. Germline V lookup: CDR1 SGHNT, CDR2 YYREEE (reference sequence). The CDR3 DNA sequence: TGTGCCAGCAGCGTTCCTCCAGATACGCAGTATTTT. Translated: CASSVPPDTQYF.